This T cell receptor beta chain emerged from a study of shared clonotypes between healthy human individuals. The data were produced by immunoSEQ multiplex PCR, yet TCRdb's version contains in-frame clones alone and is incomplete. The data show more than 900,000 clones, more than 75% seen once. The table lists this clone with a count of one. Germline V gene lookup returns CDR1 SNHLY and CDR2 FYNNEI. The CDR3 runs 14 residues. Unmatched junction bases numbered 9, after V lost 6 bases and J lost 7 bases. The origin of this receptor is a man younger than 30 in good health. Some clones in this sample may be carry-over from other donors' samples. Sample: memory CD4+ T cells from PBMCs. Sample subset: CD45RA-negative fraction. This chain joins TRBV2 and TRBJ2-7, with 10 bases matching TRBD1. CDR3 loop: CASRITGTGVEQYF. The DNA for the CDR3 is TGTGCCAGCAGGATAACCGGGACAGGGGTGGAGCAGTACTTC.